A single sample is the source of the 4 T cell receptor beta chains below, sequenced in a study of glioma-infiltrating T cells. The iRepertoire nested amplicon-rescue multiplex PCR amplified TCR alpha and beta CDR3s from RNA. TCRdb used MiXCR to reprocess the multiplex PCR reads, holding one entry per CDR3 protein. The table records around 390,000 distinct CDR3 sequences, roughly two fifths of them present only once. The sample taken for sequencing was glioma tissue, nonneoplastic brain tissue, or PBMCs (not recorded which). The receptors were gathered from a human donor with low-grade glioma or glioblastoma, undergoing nonglioma brain surgery, or in good health (not recorded which).

This clonotype was counted only a few times. The chain couples TRBV6-6 to TRBJ2-7; no firm D call. The CDR3 length is 16 residues. V lost 2 bases and J 2 bases, leaving 16 bases between the germline ends. Germline V gene data show CDR1 as MNHNY and CDR2 as SVGAGI (reference sequence). CDR3 amino acids: CASSYGAAALAYEQYF. Written as DNA, the CDR3 is TGTGCCAGCAGTTACGGCGCGGCAGCTCTAGCCTACGAGCAGTACTTC.

This chain joins TRBV7-2 and TRBJ2-6; possibly TRBD1 or TRBD2 for D (5 bases each). CDR3 length equals 15 residues. Germline CDR1 SGHTA, CDR2 FQGNSA. Trimming cost V 1 base and J 2 bases, with 6 bases left between them. The CDR3 protein is CASSLGGTGANVLTF. The DNA of the CDR3 is TGTGCCAGCAGCTTAGGGGGGACTGGGGCCAACGTCCTGACTTTC.

In this sample, this clonotype turned up many times. The J gene is TRBJ2-5, the V gene TRBV4-2, with D possibly matching TRBD1 (7 bases). Germline V gene sequence: CDR1 LGHNA, CDR2 YNFKEQ. V was shortened by 0 bases and J by 5 bases, with 19 bases between the two germline ends. The CDR3 loop spans 17 amino acids. The CDR3 here is CASSQDWSRGATETQYF. CDR3 nucleotide sequence: TGTGCCAGCAGCCAAGATTGGAGCAGGGGGGCGACTGAGACCCAGTACTTC.

This clonotype has at least ten counts. This chain connects TRBV28 to TRBJ2-7; D gene ambiguous. V lost 5 bases, J lost 7 bases, and 18 bases lay in between. CDR1 is MDHEN and CDR2 is SYDVKM in the germline V gene. This CDR3 contains 14 residues. The CDR3, as DNA: TGTGCCAGCAGTCCCCTCAGTCCCACAGTGGAGCAGTACTTC. Amino acid sequence: CASSPLSPTVEQYF.